There are many counts of the clone carrying this T cell receptor (beta chain). Its target is not known. TCR beta VDJ and CDR3 profiles were obtained from a genomic DNA template. TCRdb re-analysed the reads in MiXCR, keeping a single row per CDR3 protein. The sample lists some 140,000 distinct CDR3 sequences, about 48% occurring once. This CDR3 contains 13 residues. V was pared by 0 bases and J by 6 bases, with 8 bases between. Germline lookup yields CDR1 PRHDT and CDR2 FYEKMQ (reference sequence). Selection for sequencing was limited to patients who had shown CD8+CD57+ cell expansion by flow cytometry. The sample belongs to a study of CD8+CD57+ T cells in acquired aplastic anemia. Study-wide context: Across the sorted CD4+ and CD8+ cells, DNA amounts averaged about 3 ug. Whole-study findings and limits: CD8+ Simpson's diversity showed no significant patient-control difference.

This sequence joins TRBV13 and TRBJ1-1; unclear D gene. The sequence came from a human donor with aplastic anemia. The sequencing sample was made of sorted CD4+, CD8+, or CD8+CD57+ T cells (not recorded which) from PBMCs. CDR3 DNA sequence: TGTGCCAGCAGCTTAGGTATGATCTCTGAAGCTTTCTTT. Encoded protein: CASSLGMISEAFF.